This T cell receptor (beta chain) was sequenced for a study of graft-versus-host responses after intestinal transplantation. Sequenced by immunoSEQ multiplex PCR; TCRdb stores in-frame clones only, minus some. The sample shows tens of thousands of clones, 90% of them seen only once. For this clone: Its specificity is unknown.

Germline CDR1 MNHNS, CDR2 SASEGT. This CDR3 spans 15 amino acids. Germline trimming cut 3 bases from V and 4 bases from J; bases unmatched to any gene: 9. Points from the study as a whole: GvH clonotypes were identified within recipient marrow, with a subset emerging first in ileum or blood.

This chain connects TRBV6-1 to TRBJ2-7, with 7 bases identical to TRBD1. This sequence was found in a human donor who received an intestinal transplant. The material was unstimulated CD4+ T cells sorted from spleen or lymph node cells, obtained before intestinal transplant. The CDR3 protein is CASSEYTGAVYEQYF. The DNA of the CDR3 is TGTGCCAGCAGTGAGTATACAGGGGCAGTTTACGAGCAGTACTTC.